Sequencing of this T cell receptor beta chain was carried out in a study of glioma-infiltrating T cells. General study results and limits: Very few CDR3 sequences were shared between tissue and blood.

Ten or more counts support this clonotype. Its target is unknown. The iRepertoire nested amplicon-rescue multiplex PCR amplified TCR alpha and beta CDR3s from RNA. Input was about 85-400 ng of tissue mRNA or PBMC total RNA. MiXCR, run by TCRdb on the multiplex PCR reads, gives a single entry per CDR3 protein. Seen here are about 140,000 distinct CDR3 sequences, about two fifths observed once, and the top ten hold 20% to 25%. The sequencing sample was made of glioma tissue, nonneoplastic brain tissue, or PBMCs (not recorded which). The sequence was collected from a human donor with low-grade glioma or glioblastoma, undergoing nonglioma brain surgery, or in good health (not recorded which).

The CDR3, as DNA: TGTGCCAGCAGTGAGAGAACTGAAGCTTTCTTT. This encodes CASSERTEAFF. The V gene is TRBV6-1, the J gene TRBJ1-1, with unresolved D. The CDR3 consists of 11 residues. Germline V gives CDR1 MNHNS, CDR2 SASEGT. With 3 bases removed from V and 5 bases from J, the gap between germline ends came to 4 bases.